This is a list of T cell receptor beta chains from one sample in a study of cytomegalovirus exposure and HLA in healthy donors. Generated by immunoSEQ multiplex PCR, the TCRdb table keeps only in-frame clones and is missing some. The data contain around 100,000 clones, about 80% of them singletons. The sequenced sample was PBMCs. These receptors all come from a woman under 30 in good health and CMV-seropositive. Each CDR3 is given with its conserved first and last residue. The order of the fields is D gene, V gene, clone size, J gene, CDR3 DNA, CDR3 protein. The D gene is left open where the match is weak. The size field is filled for only some rows; it gives once, few, many or a size class.

TRBD1	TRBV28	-	TRBJ1-2	TGTGCCAGCAGTCAGCCGGACAGGGCGTATGGCTACACCTTC	CASSQPDRAYGYTF
TRBD2	TRBV5-1	-	TRBJ2-3	TGCGCCAGCACCGTAGCGGGAGAACAAGATACGCAGTATTTT	CASTVAGEQDTQYF
-	TRBV18	-	TRBJ2-7	TGTGCCAGCTCACCAGGACAAGATGAATACGAGCAGTACTTC	CASSPGQDEYEQYF
-	TRBV13	-	TRBJ1-1	TGTGCCAGCAGCCGCACAGGGTGGGCAGCTTTCTTT	CASSRTGWAAFF
TRBD1	TRBV4-1	few	TRBJ2-5	TGCGCCAGCAGCCAAGATGGCCAAGGACAGGGGTTAGGGACCCAGTACTTC	CASSQDGQGQGLGTQYF
-	TRBV7-2	-	TRBJ2-3	TGTGCCAGCAGCCCCGGGGTCGGCACAGATACGCAGTATTTT	CASSPGVGTDTQYF
TRBD1	TRBV27	-	TRBJ2-4	TGTGCCAGCAAAGGGACAGGGAGGTCAGCGGACTTC	CASKGTGRSADF
-	TRBV5-4	-	TRBJ1-2	TGTGCCAGCAGCGGGGAGGTCTCAGCTGGCTACACCTTC	CASSGEVSAGYTF
-	TRBV6-6	-	TRBJ1-1	TGTGCCAGCAGTCAAACTTCGAACACTGAAGCTTTCTTT	CASSQTSNTEAFF
-	TRBV9	-	TRBJ2-3	TGTGCCAGCAGCCCACAAACAGATACGCAGTATTTT	CASSPQTDTQYF
-	TRBV30	-	TRBJ2-3	TGTGCCTGGAGGACTACAGCAGATACGCAGTATTTT	CAWRTTADTQYF
TRBD2	TRBV6-1	-	TRBJ2-1	TGTGCCAGCAGTGAAGCGGTACGGACTAGCGGGGTCTACAATGAGCAGTTCTTC	CASSEAVRTSGVYNEQFF
-	TRBV5-1	-	TRBJ2-3	TGCGCCAGCAGCTTGGGGACAGTGAGCACAGATACGCAGTATTTT	CASSLGTVSTDTQYF
-	TRBV9	-	TRBJ1-2	TGTGCCAGCAGCGATACGGGTAACTATGGCTACACCTTC	CASSDTGNYGYTF
-	TRBV15	-	TRBJ1-1	TGTGCCACCAGCTCCGAAGATAGCTGGGCGGGGGCTTTCTTT	CATSSEDSWAGAFF
TRBD1	TRBV19	-	TRBJ1-4	TGTGCCAGTAGCCCTCAGGGGGCTAATGAAAAACTGTTTTTT	CASSPQGANEKLFF
-	TRBV7-6	-	TRBJ2-2	TGTGCCAGCAGCTTAGCGAGAATAGCTAGCGGGGAGCTGTTTTTT	CASSLARIASGELFF
TRBD2	TRBV7-8	-	TRBJ2-5	TGTGCCAGCCTGGCGGGAGGAGAGACCCAGTACTTC	CASLAGGETQYF
-	TRBV9	-	TRBJ1-1	TGTGCCAGCAGCGTGGGGGCGGGCACTGAAGCTTTCTTT	CASSVGAGTEAFF
TRBD1	TRBV6-5	-	TRBJ1-2	TGTGCCAGCAGGAAAGGGCTACAGGGGAAAGGGGTCTTC	CASRKGLQGKGVF
-	TRBV11-2	-	TRBJ1-2	TGTGCCAGCAGCTTGGCGACCCATGGGGGCAGGAACTATGGCTACACCTTC	CASSLATHGGRNYGYTF
TRBD1	TRBV6-1	-	TRBJ2-7	TGTGCCAGCATGAGGGGTGGGACAGGGTTCTACGAGCAGTACTTC	CASMRGGTGFYEQYF
-	TRBV4-1	-	TRBJ1-2	TGCGCCAGCAGCCAGATGACAGACTATGGCTACACCTTC	CASSQMTDYGYTF
-	TRBV12-5	-	TRBJ1-4	TGTGCTAGTGGTCGTCAGGGGACTAATGAAAAACTGTTTTTT	CASGRQGTNEKLFF
-	TRBV2	-	TRBJ1-1	TGTGCCAGCAGTCAGGGTGTTTGGAACACTGAAGCTTTCTTT	CASSQGVWNTEAFF
-	TRBV28	once	TRBJ1-1	TGTGCCAGCAGTTTATACCGACCGGGGAACACTGAAGCTTTCTTT	CASSLYRPGNTEAFF
TRBD1	TRBV5-6	few	TRBJ2-7	TGTGCCAGCAGAGGGGACAGCTACGAGCAGTACTTC	CASRGDSYEQYF
-	TRBV30	few	TRBJ2-5	TGTGCCTGGAGTGTAACAGGTCGGCTGACCCAGTACTTC	CAWSVTGRLTQYF
-	TRBV7-2	once	TRBJ2-1	TGTGCCAGCAGCTTAGAGGCGGGTTACAATGAGCAGTTCTTC	CASSLEAGYNEQFF